This T cell receptor beta chain came from a study of cytomegalovirus exposure and HLA in healthy donors. This clone appeared a single time. Amplification used 60 Vbeta primers and 13 Jbeta primers. The table came from immunoSEQ multiplex PCR; TCRdb's copy has only in-frame clones and leaves some out. The sample lists about 83,000 clones, roughly 76% seen once, with under 2% in the top ten. The receptor comes from a woman in her 30s in good health and CMV-seronegative. The sample was PBMCs.

CDR3 in amino acids: CASSILDRGESEAFF. The CDR3 bases are TGTGCCAGTAGTATTTTGGACAGGGGAGAATCTGAAGCTTTCTTT. The chain uses TRBV19 and TRBJ1-1; 9 bases map to TRBD1. Germline assignment: CDR1 LNHDA and CDR2 SQIVND (reference sequence). V shed 3 bases, J shed 6 bases, and the junction held 8 bases outside the gene matches. CDR3 length: 15 amino acids.